One sample yielded the 26 T cell receptor beta chains listed below, sequenced in a study of blood T cell repertoires in COVID-19. The repertoire was sequenced with immunoSEQ multiplex PCR; TCRdb's copy has only in-frame clones and lacks some. The sample carries roughly 270,000 clones, 85% recorded once. Sequencing was carried out using PBMCs or T cells enriched from blood (not recorded which). These receptors originate from a woman aged 50 to 60 who had recovered from COVID-19.

The chain links TRBV18 to TRBJ1-6, with D perhaps matching TRBD1 (6 bases). This CDR3 region has 15 residues. With 5 bases removed from V and 7 bases from J, the gap between germline ends came to 15 bases. Germline V CDR1 and CDR2: KGHSH, LQKENI. The CDR3 DNA sequence: TGTGCCAGCTCAGGCATACAGGGAACCAATTCACCCCTCCACTTT. This gives the protein CASSGIQGTNSPLHF. The full variable domain, with the rest looked up from reference TRBV18 and TRBJ1-6, is NAGVMQNPRHLVRRRGQEARLRCSPMKGHSHVYWYRQLPEEGLKFMVYLQKENIIDESGMPKERFSAEFPKEGPSILRIQQVVRGDSAAYFCASSGIQGTNSPLHFGNGTRLTVT.

The V gene is TRBV5-6, the J gene TRBJ1-4; the D is unclear. This CDR3 region has 14 residues. Germline V lookup: CDR1 SGHDT, CDR2 YYEEEE. V lost 0 bases and J lost 5, with 8 bases in between. This chain's CDR3 is CASSLGRNNEKLFF. Written as DNA, the CDR3 is TGTGCCAGCAGCTTGGGGAGAAACAATGAAAAACTGTTTTTT.

This clone was counted once. The chain has TRBV19 and TRBJ2-1; the match to TRBD2 covers 7 bases. V lost 6 bases to trimming and J lost 1 base; unmatched junction nucleotides: 6. Per germline, CDR1 LNHDA and CDR2 SQIVND (reference sequence). The CDR3 spans 15 residues. CDR3 in amino acids: CASRGKRGSYNEQFF. The CDR3 DNA is TGTGCCAGTAGGGGAAAGCGGGGTTCCTACAATGAGCAGTTCTTC. The variable domain in full, completed from reference TRBV19 and TRBJ2-1, reads DGGITQSPKYLFRKEGQNVTLSCEQNLNHDAMYWYRQDPGQGLRLIYYSQIVNDFQKGDIAEGYSVSREKKESFPLTVTSAQKNPTAFYLCASRGKRGSYNEQFFGPGTRLTVL.

V and J are TRBV19 and TRBJ2-1; D is ambiguous. Germline values: CDR1 LNHDA, CDR2 SQIVND (reference sequence). CDR3 length: 14 amino acids. Trimming left V 1 base short and J 5 bases short, with 9 bases between. This CDR3 reads CASSIGGSNNEQFF. The CDR3 nucleotides are TGTGCCAGTAGTATAGGAGGCAGCAACAATGAGCAGTTCTTC.

V and J are TRBV6-2 or TRBV6-3 and TRBJ1-1; D may be TRBD1 (6 bases). The germline V gene has CDR1 MNHEY and CDR2 SVGEGT. Trimming shortened V by 2 bases and J by 0 bases, and 13 bases separated the two germline ends. The CDR3 length is 16 residues. This CDR3 is CASSYPWTDMNTEAFF. The CDR3 DNA reads TGTGCCAGCAGTTACCCATGGACAGACATGAACACTGAAGCTTTCTTT.

V and J are TRBV5-1 and TRBJ2-2, with D possibly being TRBD1 (5 bases). The germline V gene has CDR1 SGHRS and CDR2 YFSETQ. The V gene lost 1 base and the J gene lost 6 bases, with 10 bases spanning the gap. This CDR3 spans 14 amino acids. This CDR3 is CASSLLRQSGELFF. The CDR3 bases are TGCGCCAGCAGCTTGTTGCGACAGTCCGGGGAGCTGTTTTTT.

The V gene is TRBV7-7, the J gene TRBJ2-1; 11 bases are shared with TRBD2. Germline CDR1 is SSHAT and CDR2 is FNYEAQ (reference sequence). The CDR3 is 15 residues long. V lost 5 bases and J lost 8; bases outside the gene matches: 8. The CDR3 DNA reads as TGTGCCAGCAGCCTCACTAGCGGGAGAGGGCATGAGCAGTTCTTC. Amino acids: CASSLTSGRGHEQFF.

This clone is labeled medium-sized. The genes are TRBV6-4 and TRBJ2-2; 8 nucleotides align to TRBD1. CDR3 length: 15 residues. The germline V gene has CDR1 MRHNA and CDR2 SNTAGT. With V trimmed by 2 bases and J by 1 base, 0 bases remained unmatched. This CDR3 reads CASSDGTGNTGELFF. The CDR3 bases are TGTGCCAGCAGTGACGGGACAGGGAACACCGGGGAGCTGTTTTTT.

This chain connects TRBV4-1 to TRBJ1-4; 11 bases agree with TRBD1. Germline V gene sequence: CDR1 MGHRA, CDR2 YSYEKL. Trimming removed 3 bases from V and 3 bases from J; junction bases left unmatched: 0. CDR3 length: 15 residues. The CDR3 DNA is TGCGCCAGCAGCCAGGGACAGGGGGCTAATGAAAAACTGTTTTTT. Translation: CASSQGQGANEKLFF.

The J gene is TRBJ1-1, the V gene TRBV5-6; 9 nucleotides align to TRBD1. Germline assignment: CDR1 SGHDT and CDR2 YYEEEE. CDR3 length: 14 amino acids. The V and J ends lost 3 bases and 2 bases, in that order; junction bases with no gene match: 2. The CDR3 nucleotides read TGTGCCAGCAGCTGGGGACAGGGAAACACTGAAGCTTTCTTT. This sequence encodes CASSWGQGNTEAFF.

The chain couples TRBV18 to TRBJ1-1; no firm D call. The V gene lost 6 bases and the J gene lost 3 bases, with 11 bases spanning the gap. This CDR3 has 13 residues. Germline CDR1 reads KGHSH; CDR2 reads LQKENI. The CDR3 region has the DNA TGTGCCAGCTCTTCTCTTCGGGACACTGAAGCTTTCTTT. Translated, it gives CASSSLRDTEAFF.

The CDR3 nucleotides are TGCGCCAGCAGCCAAGGGTGGCTAGCGGGAACCCCAGAGACCCAGTACTTC. It encodes CASSQGWLAGTPETQYF. This rearrangement joins TRBV4-3 to TRBJ2-5; 9 bases fit TRBD2. Germline-derived CDR1 and CDR2 are LGHNA and YSLEER. This CDR3 spans 17 amino acids. V trimming: 1 base; J trimming: 4 bases; junction bases outside the gene matches: 10.

The chain has TRBV30 and TRBJ1-3; 7 positions agree with TRBD1. After removal of 1 base from V and 3 bases from J, the junction contained 3 bases not matched to a gene. The germline V gene has CDR1 GTSNPN and CDR2 SVGIG (reference sequence). The CDR3 is 14 residues long. In DNA form, the CDR3 reads TGTGCCTGGAGTGCCGGGACAGTTGGAAACACCATATATTTT. Protein sequence: CAWSAGTVGNTIYF.

V usage is TRBV7-8 and J usage is TRBJ2-5; D ambiguous. The germline V gene encodes CDR1 SGHVS and CDR2 FQNEAQ. The CDR3 spans 11 residues. The V end lost 6 bases, the J end lost 4 bases, and 6 bases lay between the germline ends. This chain's CDR3 is CASRHGETQYF. The CDR3 nucleotides are TGTGCCAGCAGGCACGGAGAGACCCAGTACTTC.

The chain has TRBV19 and TRBJ1-6; 7 positions match TRBD1. This CDR3 has 17 residues. Germline lookup yields CDR1 LNHDA and CDR2 SQIVND (reference sequence). Losses at the gene ends were 5 bases for V and 7 bases for J; bases not matched to a gene: 14. The CDR3 nucleotides read TGTGCCAGTAGTTCAGACAGGGTAGGGGTATTGAATTCACCCCTCCACTTT. This encodes CASSSDRVGVLNSPLHF.

V gene TRBV13 combines with J gene TRBJ2-3; maybe TRBD1 (6 bases). The CDR3 runs to 16 residues. Trimming removed 4 bases from V and 3 bases from J, with 17 bases in between. Per the germline V gene, CDR1 is PRHDT and CDR2 is FYEKMQ (reference sequence). The CDR3 DNA follows: TGTGCCAGCAGCTCGCAGGACAGTCCAGAAACAGATACGCAGTATTTT. Amino acids: CASSSQDSPETDTQYF.

The chain is built from TRBV4-1 and TRBJ1-3, with unresolved D. Deletions cut 0 bases from V and 5 bases from J, with 11 bases between. The CDR3 is 15 residues long. Germline values: CDR1 MGHRA, CDR2 YSYEKL. CDR3 residues: CASSQDAGPRNTIYF. CDR3 nucleotides: TGCGCCAGCAGCCAAGACGCGGGTCCGAGAAACACCATATATTTT.

The V call is TRBV27, the J call TRBJ2-7; no firm D call. The CDR3 runs to 13 residues. CDR1 is MNHEY, CDR2 SMNVEV, per germline (reference sequence). Trimming stripped 6 bases from V and 0 bases from J, with 9 bases between. CDR3 nucleotides: TGTGCCAGCAGCATTGACACCTCCTACGAGCAGTACTTC. It yields the protein CASSIDTSYEQYF.

This clone has a handful of counts. V and J are TRBV3-1 (or the pseudogene TRBV3-2) and TRBJ1-3, with D possibly matching TRBD1 (5 bases). The CDR3 has 16 amino acids. In germline, CDR1 is LGHDT, CDR2 YNNKEL (reference sequence). V was clipped by 4 bases and J by 5 bases, with 18 bases between them. The DNA for the CDR3 is TGTGCCAGCAGCCCTCGCCACGGACCAGGGAGAAACACCATATATTTT. As protein: CASSPRHGPGRNTIYF.

This clone is a singleton in its sample. The chain joins TRBV11-3 to TRBJ2-7, with 9 nucleotides matching TRBD1. Germline CDR1 and CDR2: SGHNT and YENEEA. This CDR3 is 14 amino acids long. V was pared by 5 bases and J by 3 bases, with 5 bases of the junction left unmatched. CDR3 in amino acids: CASSLGTGLYEQYF. The CDR3 coding sequence is TGTGCCAGCAGCCTCGGGACAGGGCTCTACGAGCAGTACTTC.

The chain combines TRBV7-2 with TRBJ1-1; 8 nucleotides agree with TRBD1. The V gene's germline CDR1 is SGHTA and CDR2 FQGNSA. This CDR3 has 15 amino acids. Unmatched junction bases numbered 4, after V lost 4 bases and J lost 0 bases. The DNA for the CDR3 is TGTGCCAGCAGCTCACCGGGACAGGTGAACACTGAAGCTTTCTTT. As protein: CASSSPGQVNTEAFF.

The chain carries TRBV7-2 and TRBJ1-3; no clear D. CDR3 length: 13 amino acids. The V end was cut by 2 bases, the J end by 4 bases, with 6 bases between. Germline V CDR1 and CDR2: SGHTA, FQGNSA. The CDR3, as DNA: TGTGCCAGCAGCTTAATACAGGGAAACACCATATATTTT. Protein sequence: CASSLIQGNTIYF. Full variable domain (remainder filled in from reference TRBV7-2 and TRBJ1-3): GAGVSQSPSNKVTEKGKDVELRCDPISGHTALYWYRQSLGQGLEFLIYFQGNSAPDKSGLPSDRFSAERTGGSVSTLTIQRTQQEDSAVYLCASSLIQGNTIYFGEGSWLTVV.

This clone was counted once. The V and J genes are TRBV18 and TRBJ2-7; 11 nucleotides align to TRBD1. The CDR3 spans 17 residues. Germline loops: CDR1 KGHSH, CDR2 LQKENI. V was pared by 6 bases and J by 4 bases, with 14 bases of the junction left unmatched. DNA of the CDR3: TGTGCCAGCTCCTCACGACTTGGACAGGGGGCTTTGTACGAGCAGTACTTC. Its translation is CASSSRLGQGALYEQYF.

This chain uses TRBV7-9 with TRBJ2-7; D perhaps matches TRBD1 (7 bases). V was shortened by 0 bases and J by 2 bases, with 14 bases between the two germline ends. CDR3 length: 16 amino acids. The germline gives CDR1 SEHNR, CDR2 FQNEAQ (reference sequence). This chain's CDR3 is CASSLARGAGTYEQYF. CDR3 coding DNA: TGTGCCAGCAGCTTAGCCAGGGGGGCGGGGACCTACGAGCAGTACTTC.

Ten or more counts support this clone. The V gene is TRBV7-6, the J gene TRBJ2-1, with D perhaps matching TRBD2 (6 bases). From germline, CDR1 is SGHVS and CDR2 FNYEAQ. The ends were cut back, 2 bases at V and 0 bases at J, with 14 bases in the middle. CDR3 length: 17 residues. The DNA of the CDR3 is TGTGCCAGCAGCTTACAGGGTGGGGGGAGCTCCTACAATGAGCAGTTCTTC. This sequence encodes CASSLQGGGSSYNEQFF.

This clone was counted once. This rearrangement joins TRBV29-1 to TRBJ1-1; D may be TRBD1 (5 bases). The CDR3 is 12 amino acids. The germline CDR1 and CDR2 sequences are SQVTM and ANQGSEA. V was trimmed by 4 bases and J by 7 bases, leaving 13 bases between them. CDR3 protein: CSVVLGGYEAFF. The CDR3 DNA reads as TGCAGCGTTGTCTTGGGGGGGTATGAAGCTTTCTTT.